The TCR beta chain described here comes from a study of beta chain features in type 1 diabetes. V was shortened by 6 bases and J by 1 base, with 19 bases between the two germline ends. The germline V gene has CDR1 MDHEN and CDR2 SYDVKM. CDR3 length: 16 residues. As every portion of the isolated RNA was reverse transcribed, the sequencing read expressed TCRB transcripts. For naive, central memory and regulatory T cell samples, reads averaged roughly 3.6 million. This table comes from immunoSEQ multiplex PCR, and its TCRdb copy is limited to in-frame clones, with some not included. The sample carries hundreds of thousands of clones, 15% to 20% recorded once. Every donor provided one heparinised blood draw, which averaged approximately 120 mL.

The sequenced sample was naive CD4+ T cells from blood. This chain connects TRBV28 to TRBJ2-7; a possible D gene is TRBD2 (6 bases). The clonotype originates from a woman younger than 35 in good health. CDR3 DNA sequence: TGTGCCAGCAGCTTCCAGACCTTGCGGGATTCCTACGAGCAGTACTTC. This gives the protein CASSFQTLRDSYEQYF.